The rows below give T cell receptor beta chains drawn from one sample of a study of shared clonotypes between healthy human individuals. The data were produced by immunoSEQ multiplex PCR, yet TCRdb's version contains in-frame clones alone and is incomplete. The data contain about 2,500,000 clones, just over 90% of them seen just once; the ten biggest clones take up around 0.15%. Sequenced input: naive CD4+ T cells sorted from blood. The receptors here all came from a man in his late teens or twenties in good health. Each CDR3 is given with its conserved first and last residue. A D gene is named only where the DNA matches it firmly. Size values are once, few and many counts, or a class for expanded clones, and some rows have none.

size: -
J: TRBJ1-3
V: TRBV5-1
D: TRBD1
DNA: TGCGCCAGCAGGGCCTCCGGGACAGCCGGACTTTCTGGAAACACCATATATTTT
CDR3: CASRASGTAGLSGNTIYF

size: once
J: TRBJ1-1
V: TRBV28
D: -
DNA: TGTGCCAGCGCTGGCCCCCTTCAGAAGACTTTCTTT
CDR3: CASAGPLQKTFF

size: -
J: TRBJ1-1
V: TRBV6-6
D: -
DNA: TGTGCCAGCACCCTCGGGGAGGGGCAGATGATCTTT
CDR3: CASTLGEGQMIF

size: -
J: TRBJ2-7
V: TRBV25-1
D: -
DNA: TGTGCCAGCCGGGCTATTGGTTCCTACGAGCAGTACTTC
CDR3: CASRAIGSYEQYF

size: once
J: TRBJ2-7
V: TRBV5-1
D: TRBD2
DNA: TGCGCCAGCAGCTTGGGGACTAGTGGGTCCTACGAGCAGTACTTC
CDR3: CASSLGTSGSYEQYF

size: once
J: TRBJ1-1
V: TRBV2
D: TRBD1
DNA: TGTGCCAGCAGCGACAAGACAGGGGCGAACACTGAAGCTTTCTTT
CDR3: CASSDKTGANTEAFF

size: once
J: TRBJ2-7
V: TRBV6-5
D: -
DNA: TGTGCCAGCAGTTACTCGGTCTATTTCGAGCAGTACTTC
CDR3: CASSYSVYFEQYF

size: -
J: TRBJ1-3
V: TRBV5-1
D: -
DNA: TGCGCCAGCAGCTTGGAATCACGGGCCTCTGGAAACACCATATATTTT
CDR3: CASSLESRASGNTIYF

size: -
J: TRBJ2-3
V: TRBV18
D: -
DNA: TGTGCCAGCTCACCACAGAGGGGAACAGATACGCAGTATTTT
CDR3: CASSPQRGTDTQYF

size: -
J: TRBJ2-3
V: TRBV7-2
D: -
DNA: TGTGCCAGCAGCTTAGAATCTCAGACAGATACGCAGTATTTT
CDR3: CASSLESQTDTQYF